This TCR beta chain originates from a study of blood T cells in healthy people across ages. This clonotype was counted a few times. The antigen remains undetermined. Alongside a J-beta primer mix, a sample-barcoded 5' primer served in a second PCR lasting about 7 to 11 cycles. Each cDNA molecule, via a template-switch adaptor with 12 random nucleotides, was tagged. Using its own MiXCR run on the 5' RACE reads, TCRdb lists one record per CDR3 protein. Among 550,000 to 800,000 distinct CDR3 sequences, 20% to 25% were seen once, and the ten largest hold approximately 3.6%. General study results and limits: It was held that diversity estimates obtained from one million T cells represented underestimates. More naive CD4+ cells and higher diversity were found in long-lived than in aged donors.

The CDR3 totals 16 residues. Trimming took 6 bases from V and 2 from J; bases not matched to a gene: 12. The V and J genes are TRBV12-3 or TRBV12-4 and TRBJ2-7, with 8 bases aligning to TRBD1. Input material: blood. The receptor was derived from a man aged 70 or older in good health. For the CDR3, the DNA is TGTGCCAGCAGCTTACGTTTCGGACAGGGCCCCTACGAGCAGTACTTC. Translation: CASSLRFGQGPYEQYF.